This TCR beta chain was captured in a study of shared clonotypes between healthy human individuals. Profiling relied on immunoSEQ multiplex PCR, and the TCRdb table lists in-frame clones only, not all of them. The sample has some 360,000 clones, around 70% seen once. A remark on this clone: The same CDR3 can be traced to other DNA sequences in this sample.

The CDR3 runs to 13 residues. Deletions cut 0 bases from V and 4 bases from J, with 4 bases between. CDR1 and CDR2 (germline): SGHAT, FQNNGV. This TCR derives from a man aged 30-40 years in good health. The chain is built from TRBV11-2 and TRBJ2-1, with D hard to call. Specimen: memory CD4+ T cells sorted from blood. Subset described: CD45RA-negative fraction. DNA for the CDR3: TGTGCCAGCAGCTTAGACAGATACAATGAGCAGTTCTTC. It specifies CASSLDRYNEQFF.